This T cell receptor (beta chain) was identified during a study of T-cell reconstitution after alpha-beta-depleted transplantation in children. Findings and limits, study-wide: Surviving thymic progenitors and recipient T cells were the source of high TCRbeta diversity at day 60 in some patients. Expanded graft clones numbering several hundred reportedly gave rise to alpha-beta T cells about two months after transplant. T-cell counts and diversity were attributed mostly to newly produced T cells one year after transplant.

V dropped 8 bases and J dropped 5 bases, with 15 bases sitting between them. The CDR3 contains 12 residues. Germline V gene data show CDR1 as DFQATT and CDR2 as SNEGSKA (reference sequence). During its preparation, the TCRbeta library received unique molecular identifiers. Each CDR3 protein is one row after TCRdb ran MiXCR on the PCR reads. The table records a few hundred thousand distinct CDR3 sequences, approximately 7% of them present only once. This clonotype turned up a few times. The target antigen is unknown. Sample: PBMCs, taken before TCRalphabeta/CD19-depleted stem cell transplant. The chain combines TRBV20-1 with TRBJ1-1; D remains ambiguous. This sequence originates from a boy aged 2-9 years with acute lymphoblastic leukemia, due to receive a stem cell transplant. In DNA form, the CDR3 reads TGCAGTAAGGGTGAAGAAAGGACTGAAGCTTTCTTT. This codes for CSKGEERTEAFF.